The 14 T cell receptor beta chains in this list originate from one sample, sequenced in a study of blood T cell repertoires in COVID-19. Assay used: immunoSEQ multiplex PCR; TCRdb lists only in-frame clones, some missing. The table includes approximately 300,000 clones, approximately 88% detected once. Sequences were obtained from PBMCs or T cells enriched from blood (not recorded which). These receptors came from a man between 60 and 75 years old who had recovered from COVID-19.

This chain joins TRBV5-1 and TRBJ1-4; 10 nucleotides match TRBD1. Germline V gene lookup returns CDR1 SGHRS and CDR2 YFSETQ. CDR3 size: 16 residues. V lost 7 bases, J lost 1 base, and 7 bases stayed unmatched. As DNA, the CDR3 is TGCGCCAGCGCCCCCGGGACAGGGGTAACTAATGAAAAACTGTTTTTT. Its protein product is CASAPGTGVTNEKLFF.

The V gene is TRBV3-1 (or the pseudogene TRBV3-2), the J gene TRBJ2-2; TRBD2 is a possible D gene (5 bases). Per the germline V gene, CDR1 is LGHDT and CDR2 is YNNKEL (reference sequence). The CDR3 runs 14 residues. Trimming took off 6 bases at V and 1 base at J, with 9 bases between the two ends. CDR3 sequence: CASRTRRNTGELFF. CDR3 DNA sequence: TGTGCCAGCAGAACTAGGCGGAACACCGGGGAGCTGTTTTTT.

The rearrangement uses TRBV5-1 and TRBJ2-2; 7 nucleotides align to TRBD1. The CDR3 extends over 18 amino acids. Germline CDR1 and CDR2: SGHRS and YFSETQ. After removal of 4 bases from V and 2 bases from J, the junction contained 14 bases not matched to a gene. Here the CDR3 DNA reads TGCGCCAGCAGCCATGACAGGGTCCACCCGGATAACACCGGGGAGCTGTTTTTT. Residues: CASSHDRVHPDNTGELFF.

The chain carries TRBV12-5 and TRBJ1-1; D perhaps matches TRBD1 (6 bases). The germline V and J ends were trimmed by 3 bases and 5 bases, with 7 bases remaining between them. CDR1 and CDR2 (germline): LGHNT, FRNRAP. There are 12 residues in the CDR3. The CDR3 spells CASGLQGTEAFF. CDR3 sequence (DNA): TGTGCTAGTGGTTTACAGGGAACTGAAGCTTTCTTT.

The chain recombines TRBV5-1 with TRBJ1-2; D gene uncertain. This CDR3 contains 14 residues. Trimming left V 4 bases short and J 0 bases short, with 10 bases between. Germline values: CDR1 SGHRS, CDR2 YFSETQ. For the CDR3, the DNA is TGCGCCAGCAGCGCAGAAACAGCTAACTATGGCTACACCTTC. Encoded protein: CASSAETANYGYTF.

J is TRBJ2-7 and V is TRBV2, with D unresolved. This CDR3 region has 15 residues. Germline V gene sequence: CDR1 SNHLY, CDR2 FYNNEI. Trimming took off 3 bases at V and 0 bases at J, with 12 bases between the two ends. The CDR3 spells CASSEPPSSSYEQYF. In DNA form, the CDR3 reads TGTGCCAGCAGTGAGCCCCCTTCCAGCTCCTACGAGCAGTACTTC.

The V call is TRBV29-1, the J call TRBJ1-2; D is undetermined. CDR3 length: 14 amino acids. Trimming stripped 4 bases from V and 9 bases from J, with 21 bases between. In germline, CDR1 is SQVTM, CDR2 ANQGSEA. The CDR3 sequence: CSVGDFIEGFSYTF. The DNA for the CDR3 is TGCAGCGTTGGAGACTTTATTGAGGGCTTCAGCTACACCTTC. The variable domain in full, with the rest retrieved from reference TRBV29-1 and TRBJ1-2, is SAVISQKPSRDICQRGTSLTIQCQVDSQVTMMFWYRQQPGQSLTLIATANQGSEATYESGFVIDKFPISRPNLTFSTLTVSNMSPEDSSIYLCSVGDFIEGFSYTFGSGTRLTVV.

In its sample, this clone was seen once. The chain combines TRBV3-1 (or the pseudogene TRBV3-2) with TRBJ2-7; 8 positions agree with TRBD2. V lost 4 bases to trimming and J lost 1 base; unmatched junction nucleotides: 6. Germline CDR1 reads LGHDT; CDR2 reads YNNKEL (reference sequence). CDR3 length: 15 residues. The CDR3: CASSRSGGSSYEQYF. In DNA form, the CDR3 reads TGTGCCAGCAGCCGAAGCGGGGGTAGTTCCTACGAGCAGTACTTC.

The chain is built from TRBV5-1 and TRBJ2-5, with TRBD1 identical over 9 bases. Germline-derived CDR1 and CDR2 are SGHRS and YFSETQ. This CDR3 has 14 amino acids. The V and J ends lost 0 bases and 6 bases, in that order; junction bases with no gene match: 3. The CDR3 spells CASSLETGGKTQYF. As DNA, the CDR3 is TGCGCCAGCAGCTTGGAGACAGGGGGGAAGACCCAGTACTTC.

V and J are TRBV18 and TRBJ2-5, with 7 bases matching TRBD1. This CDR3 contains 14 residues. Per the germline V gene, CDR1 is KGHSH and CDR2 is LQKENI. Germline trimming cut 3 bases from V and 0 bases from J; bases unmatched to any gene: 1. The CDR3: CASSPTGYQETQYF. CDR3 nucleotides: TGTGCCAGCTCACCGACAGGGTACCAAGAGACCCAGTACTTC.

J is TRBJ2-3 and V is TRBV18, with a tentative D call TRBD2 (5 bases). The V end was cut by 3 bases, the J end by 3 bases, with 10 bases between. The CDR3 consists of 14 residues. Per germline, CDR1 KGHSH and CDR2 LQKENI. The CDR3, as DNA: TGTGCCAGCTCACCGCCCGGGAAGACAGATACGCAGTATTTT. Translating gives CASSPPGKTDTQYF.

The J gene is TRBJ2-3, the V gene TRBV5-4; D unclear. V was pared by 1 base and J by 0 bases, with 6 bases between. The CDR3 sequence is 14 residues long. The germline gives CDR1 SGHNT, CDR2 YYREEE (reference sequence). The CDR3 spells CASSLSASTDTQYF. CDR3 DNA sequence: TGTGCCAGCAGCTTGAGCGCTAGCACAGATACGCAGTATTTT.

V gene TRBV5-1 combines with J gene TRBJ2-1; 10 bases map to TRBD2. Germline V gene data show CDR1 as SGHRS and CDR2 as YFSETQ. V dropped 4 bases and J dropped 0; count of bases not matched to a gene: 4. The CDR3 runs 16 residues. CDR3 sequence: CASSPRLAGSYNEQFF. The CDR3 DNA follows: TGCGCCAGCAGCCCAAGACTAGCGGGCTCCTACAATGAGCAGTTCTTC.

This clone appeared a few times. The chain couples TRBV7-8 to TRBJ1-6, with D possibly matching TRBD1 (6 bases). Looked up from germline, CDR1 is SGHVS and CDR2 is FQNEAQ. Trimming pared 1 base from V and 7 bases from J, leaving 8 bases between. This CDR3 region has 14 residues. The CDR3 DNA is TGTGCCAGCAGCTTAGACAGGGCAAATTCACCCCTCCACTTT. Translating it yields CASSLDRANSPLHF.